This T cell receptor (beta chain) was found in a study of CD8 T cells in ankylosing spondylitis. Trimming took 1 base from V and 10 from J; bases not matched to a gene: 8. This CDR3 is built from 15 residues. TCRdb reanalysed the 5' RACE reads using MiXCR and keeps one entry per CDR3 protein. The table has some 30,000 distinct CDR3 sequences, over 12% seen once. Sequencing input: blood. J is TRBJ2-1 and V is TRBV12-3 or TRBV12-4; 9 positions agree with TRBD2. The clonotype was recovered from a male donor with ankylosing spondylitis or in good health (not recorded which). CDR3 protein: CASSLGAGGPREQFF. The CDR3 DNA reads TGTGCCAGCAGTTTAGGCGCGGGAGGGCCAAGGGAGCAGTTCTTC.